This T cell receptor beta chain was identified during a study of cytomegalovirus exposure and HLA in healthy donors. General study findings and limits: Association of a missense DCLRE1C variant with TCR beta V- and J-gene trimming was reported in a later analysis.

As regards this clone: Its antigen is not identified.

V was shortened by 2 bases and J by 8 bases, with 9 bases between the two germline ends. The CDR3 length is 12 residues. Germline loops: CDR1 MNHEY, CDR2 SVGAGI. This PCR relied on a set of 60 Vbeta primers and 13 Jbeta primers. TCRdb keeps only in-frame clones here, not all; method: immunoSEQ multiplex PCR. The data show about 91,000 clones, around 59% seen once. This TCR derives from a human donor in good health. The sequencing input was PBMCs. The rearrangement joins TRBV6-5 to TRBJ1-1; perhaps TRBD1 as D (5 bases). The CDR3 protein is CASSYDSAEAFF. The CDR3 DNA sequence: TGTGCCAGCAGTTACGACAGTGCGGAAGCTTTCTTT.